Following are 15 T cell receptor beta chains from one sample sequenced in a study of spatial heterogeneity in lung cancer. Time point described: sample taken at primary tumor resection. Unsorted whole RNA from tumor, nontumor lung or frozen PBMC underwent sequencing. TCRdb processed the 5' RACE reads anew with MiXCR; each CDR3 protein has one entry. The repertoire holds 850 to 1,100 distinct CDR3 sequences, 35% to 60% seen once, with about 42% in the top ten. The sequenced sample was PBMCs, obtained at surgery. The receptors here all came from a male donor with early-stage non-small cell lung cancer.

This clonotype was seen only a few times. With the library built for alpha chains, this beta chain is off target and its frequency is not meaningful. The chain has TRBV5-4 and TRBJ2-5; D is unresolved. The V gene's germline CDR1 is SGHNT and CDR2 YYREEE (reference sequence). This CDR3 has 14 amino acids. Deletions cut 3 bases from V and 5 bases from J, with 14 bases between. CDR3 nucleotide sequence: TGTGCCAGCAGCTCCCGACCGAGAGCCGAGACCCAGTACTTC. Translation: CASSSRPRAETQYF. Variable domain in full (rest from reference TRBV5-4 and TRBJ2-5): ETGVTQSPTHLIKTRGQQVTLRCSSQSGHNTVSWYQQALGQGPQFIFQYYREEENGRGNFPPRFSGLQFPNYSSELNVNALELDDSALYLCASSSRPRAETQYFGPGTRLLVL.

This clonotype appeared a few times. As an off-target read in a library built for alpha chains, this beta chain has a frequency of little significance. The chain uses TRBV7-8 and TRBJ2-6; no definite D call. The V and J ends lost 7 bases and 0 bases respectively, with 16 bases between them. Germline-derived CDR1 and CDR2 are SGHVS and FQNEAQ. This CDR3 is 17 amino acids long. CDR3 in DNA: TGTGCCAGCACCTCCCCCTCTGTGAGCTCTGGGGCCAACGTCCTGACTTTC. This gives the protein CASTSPSVSSGANVLTF.

With respect to this clonotype: This beta chain is a stray sequence in a library constructed for alpha chains; its clone size is not meaningful. The rearrangement joins TRBV7-9 to TRBJ2-7; no definite D call. The germline V and J ends were trimmed by 5 bases and 2 bases, with 4 bases remaining between them. Germline V CDR1 and CDR2: SEHNR, FQNEAQ (reference sequence). This CDR3 has 11 amino acids. Here the CDR3 DNA reads TGTGCCAGCAGCCCGACCTACGAGCAGTACTTC. This gives the protein CASSPTYEQYF. Full variable domain (missing parts from reference TRBV7-9 and TRBJ2-7): DTGVSQNPRHKITKRGQNVTFRCDPISEHNRLYWYRQTLGQGPEFLTYFQNEAQLEKSRLLSDRFSAERPKGSFSTLEIQRTEQGDSAMYLCASSPTYEQYFGPGTRLTVT.

On this clonotype itself: Since the library was made to target alpha chains, this beta chain is a stray read and its abundance is not meaningful. V gene TRBV12-3 or TRBV12-4 combines with J gene TRBJ2-3; no firm D call. The CDR3 is 11 amino acids. The V end was cut by 6 bases, the J end by 2 bases, with 3 bases between. The DNA of the CDR3 is TGTGCCAGCAGCAACACAGATACGCAGTATTTT. Its translation: CASSNTDTQYF.

This clonotype showed up just once. This beta chain represents an off-target read in a library built for alpha chains; its size is of limited meaning. V and J are TRBV13 and TRBJ2-2; D is tentatively TRBD1 or TRBD2 (5 bases each). There are 15 residues in the CDR3. Per the germline V gene, CDR1 is PRHDT and CDR2 is FYEKMQ (reference sequence). V was pared by 3 bases and J by 5 bases, with 13 bases between. The CDR3 bases are TGTGCCAGCAGCTTCAAAACCTGGGGGACCGGGGAGCTGTTTTTT. This sequence encodes CASSFKTWGTGELFF.

About this clonotype: Because the library targeted alpha chains, this beta chain is an off-target read whose size means little. The CDR3 loop is CASSDLAPDTQYF. CDR3 DNA: TGTGCCAGCAGTGACCTAGCCCCAGATACGCAGTATTTT. This sequence joins TRBV2 and TRBJ2-3; TRBD2 might be the D (5 bases). Germline CDR1 and CDR2: SNHLY and FYNNEI. This CDR3 is 13 amino acids long. Trimming cost V 3 bases and J 4 bases, with 8 bases left between them.

To note about this clonotype: This beta chain appears as a stray read in a library generated for alpha chains; its size is not informative. The V gene is TRBV20-1, the J gene TRBJ2-4; 12 nucleotides match TRBD2. The length of the CDR3 is 15 residues. CDR1 DFQATT and CDR2 SNEGSKA come from the germline V gene (reference sequence). The ends lost 0 bases at V and 8 bases at J; junction bases unmatched: 5. The CDR3 region has the DNA TGCAGTGCTAGAGACCGGACTAGCGGGATGTACATTCAGTACTTC. This codes for CSARDRTSGMYIQYF.

Concerning this clonotype itself: This beta chain is a stray sequence in a library constructed for alpha chains; its clone size is not meaningful. The J gene is TRBJ1-6, the V gene TRBV7-9; TRBD1 is a possible D gene (5 bases). CDR1 is SEHNR and CDR2 is FQNEAQ in the germline V gene (reference sequence). This CDR3 contains 12 residues. The V end lost 1 base, the J end lost 10 bases, and 5 bases lay between the germline ends. The CDR3 coding sequence is TGTGCCAGCAGCTTAGGGGGGTCACCCCTCCACTTT. It yields the protein CASSLGGSPLHF.

This clonotype was counted a few times. Found in a library prepared for alpha chains, this beta chain is an off-target read, and its abundance has little meaning. The rearrangement uses TRBV3-1 and TRBJ2-1; D ambiguous. The germline gives CDR1 LGHDT, CDR2 YNNKEL (reference sequence). This CDR3 has 13 residues. V was clipped by 1 base and J by 8 bases, with 9 bases between them. The CDR3 protein is CASSQGLGDEQFF. In nucleotides, the CDR3 is TGTGCCAGCAGCCAAGGGCTAGGCGATGAGCAGTTCTTC.

This clonotype was counted a few times. A library prepared for alpha chains yielded this beta chain as an off-target read; its size is of little meaning. The rearrangement uses TRBV7-2 and TRBJ2-7; no clear D. This CDR3 spans 12 amino acids. The V gene's germline CDR1 is SGHTA and CDR2 FQGNSA. Trimming cost V 1 base and J 7 bases, with 8 bases left between them. This chain's CDR3 is CASSLGLGEQYF. Written as DNA, the CDR3 is TGTGCCAGCAGCTTAGGGCTGGGGGAGCAGTACTTC.

This clonotype appeared a few times. This beta chain turned up in a library designed for alpha chains; as an off-target read, its abundance says little. The V gene is TRBV14, the J gene TRBJ2-3; tentative D call: TRBD1 (5 bases). This CDR3 comprises 15 residues. Germline V gene sequence: CDR1 SGHDN, CDR2 FVKESK. V was cut by 7 bases and J by 5 bases, with 19 bases left in between. CDR3 DNA sequence: TGTGCCAGCAATCTAGGGGCGAACTATGGAGATACGCAGTATTTT. Protein sequence: CASNLGANYGDTQYF.

With respect to this clonotype: This beta chain is off target for a library built for alpha chains, so its abundance means little. The chain employs TRBV4-1 and TRBJ2-3; D possibly corresponds to TRBD1 (6 bases). Between the trimmed V and J ends, which lost 0 bases and 3 bases, there was a span of 13 bases. This CDR3 is 16 amino acids long. Per the germline V gene, CDR1 is MGHRA and CDR2 is YSYEKL. Here the CDR3 DNA reads TGCGCCAGCAGCCAAGACCCAGGGCAGGGGACAGATACGCAGTATTTT. This gives the protein CASSQDPGQGTDTQYF.

As concerns this clonotype: This beta chain slipped into a library made for alpha chains as a stray read, so its size is not meaningful. The chain combines TRBV10-2 with TRBJ2-2; D tentatively fits TRBD1 or TRBD2 (5 bases each). Germline V gene lookup returns CDR1 WSHSY and CDR2 SAAADI. V shed 3 bases and J shed 2 bases, with 10 bases lying between them. The CDR3 is made up of 15 amino acids. The CDR3 protein is CASSEWDQNTGELFF. The CDR3 DNA follows: TGCGCCAGCAGTGAATGGGACCAAAACACCGGGGAGCTGTTTTTT.

As concerns this clonotype: This beta chain came through as a stray read in a library set up for alpha chains, and its size says little. The chain joins TRBV20-1 to TRBJ2-7, with 10 bases matching TRBD1. With 5 bases clipped from V and 3 bases from J, the junction kept 4 bases outside the gene matches. From germline, CDR1 is DFQATT and CDR2 SNEGSKA (reference sequence). The CDR3 sequence is 13 residues long. The CDR3 here is CSAPGQGLYEQYF. CDR3 DNA: TGCAGTGCTCCGGGACAGGGGCTCTACGAGCAGTACTTC.

To note about this clonotype: The library was prepared for alpha chains; this beta chain is a stray read, so its frequency means little. The chain links TRBV4-3 to TRBJ2-3; D is uncertain. Trimming removed 0 bases at V and 4 bases at J, with 11 bases between. This CDR3 is built from 15 residues. Germline V gives CDR1 LGHNA, CDR2 YSLEER. The chain's CDR3 is CASSQELSAADTQYF. In DNA, the CDR3 is TGCGCCAGCAGCCAAGAACTTAGTGCGGCAGATACGCAGTATTTT.